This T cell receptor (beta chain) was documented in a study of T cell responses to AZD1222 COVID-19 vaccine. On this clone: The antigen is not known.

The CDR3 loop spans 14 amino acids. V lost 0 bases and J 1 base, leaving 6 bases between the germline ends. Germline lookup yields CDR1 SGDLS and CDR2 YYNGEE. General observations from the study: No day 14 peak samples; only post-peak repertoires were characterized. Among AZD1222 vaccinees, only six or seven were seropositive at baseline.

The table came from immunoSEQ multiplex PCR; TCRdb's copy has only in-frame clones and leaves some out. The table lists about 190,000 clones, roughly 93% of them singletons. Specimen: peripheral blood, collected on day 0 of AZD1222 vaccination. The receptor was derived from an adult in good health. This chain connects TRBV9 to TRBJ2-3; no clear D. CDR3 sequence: CASSVVGGTDTQYF. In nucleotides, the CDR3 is TGTGCCAGCAGCGTAGTGGGTGGCACAGATACGCAGTATTTT.